These T cell receptor beta chains were read from a single sample in a study of cytotoxic CD8 clonotypes in ibrutinib-treated CLL. The method was immunoSEQ multiplex PCR; TCRdb's version includes in-frame clones alone and lacks a portion of them. In the table there are about 29,000 clones, roughly 85% of which are singletons. The sample here was PBMCs, taken after 24 months of ibrutinib treatment. These receptors all come from a human donor with chronic lymphocytic leukemia. Both conserved end residues are part of each CDR3.

>TRBV7-9|13|TRBJ2-3
CASSLGRGDTQYF
>TRBV4-1|14|TRBJ1-1
CASSHPWDNTEAFF
>TRBV6-4|14|TRBJ1-1
CASSETAMNTEAFF
>TRBV9|15|TRBJ1-2
CASSVRGAGAYGYTF
>TRBV7-9|15|TRBJ1-1
CASSRGGPMNTEAFF
>TRBV7-3|13|TRBJ1-6
CASSLQGYSPLHF
>TRBV28|12|TRBJ1-2
CASHLGDYGYTF
>TRBV4-2|16|TRBJ2-3
CASSQDIAGAGDTQYF
>TRBV4-1|16|TRBJ2-1
CASSQISGGSYNEQFF
>TRBV19|14|TRBJ1-6
CASSIGTRDSPLHF
>TRBV14|14|TRBJ1-1
CASSHGGGNTEAFF
>TRBV4-1|14|TRBJ2-1
CASSHGGGYNEQFF
>TRBV5-1|13|TRBJ1-2
CASSPNGLYGYTF
>TRBV7-9|13|TRBJ1-1
CASIPLVDTEAFF
>TRBV11-3|16|TRBJ2-2
CASSPRTDSNTGELFF
>TRBV7-2|15|TRBJ2-5
CASSSLRVAQETQYF
>TRBV7-9|17|TRBJ2-3
CASSNPLSGGDTDTQYF
>TRBV15|14|TRBJ2-1
CATSRAILRHEQFF
>TRBV4-1|16|TRBJ2-1
CASSQVIGTAYNEQFF
>TRBV6-5|15|TRBJ1-1
CASNPREAGNTEAFF
>TRBV7-9|12|TRBJ2-1
CASSLESREQFF
>TRBV5-6|17|TRBJ2-2
CASSFTLGTGDTGELFF
>TRBV27|16|TRBJ1-5
CASSLDATGVNQPQHF
>TRBV7-8|16|TRBJ1-5
CASSLPGQGHNQPQHF
>TRBV28|13|TRBJ1-2
CASRYSDFYGYTF
>TRBV5-1|12|TRBJ2-7
CASSLTDYEQYF
>TRBV6-6|15|TRBJ1-5
CASRPRDKVNQPQHF
>TRBV7-9|13|TRBJ1-3
CASRERLGNTIYF
>TRBV12-5|14|TRBJ1-1
CASGPGQYDAEAFF
>TRBV7-3|14|TRBJ2-2
CASRQDSNTGELFF
>TRBV28|17|TRBJ1-1
CASSQMGPRGLNTEAFF
>TRBV19|15|TRBJ2-6
CASSTLDSGANVLTF